The 2 T cell receptor beta chains listed next were all sequenced from one sample in a study of T cells expressing NK-cell markers. Following a re-call of the 5' RACE reads, TCRdb has one entry per CDR3 protein and lacks DNA. Found here are around 280,000 distinct CDR3 sequences; the top ten clones hold 0.39%. The sample was blood T cells: a sorted CD56 or NKG2C T cell subset, CD4+ or CD8+ T cells, or bulk PBMC T cells (not recorded which). All receptors come from a young man in good health.

The V call is TRBV19, the J call TRBJ1-1; TCRdb calls TRBD1, which cannot be checked without DNA. The CDR3 covers 14 residues. In germline, CDR1 is LNHDA, CDR2 SQIVND (reference sequence). Here the CDR3 reads CASSRDGWNTEAFF.

This chain joins TRBV11-1 and TRBJ2-7; TCRdb outputs TRBD2, but without DNA this stays unchecked. This CDR3 is 15 amino acids long. The germline CDR1 and CDR2 sequences are SGHAT and FQDESV (reference sequence). CDR3: CASSLANHRRFEQYF. Full variable domain (remainder filled in from reference TRBV11-1 and TRBJ2-7): EAEVAQSPRYKITEKSQAVAFWCDPISGHATLYWYRQILGQGPELLVQFQDESVVDDSQLPKDRFSAERLKGVDSTLKIQPAELGDSAMYLCASSLANHRRFEQYFGPGTRLTVT.